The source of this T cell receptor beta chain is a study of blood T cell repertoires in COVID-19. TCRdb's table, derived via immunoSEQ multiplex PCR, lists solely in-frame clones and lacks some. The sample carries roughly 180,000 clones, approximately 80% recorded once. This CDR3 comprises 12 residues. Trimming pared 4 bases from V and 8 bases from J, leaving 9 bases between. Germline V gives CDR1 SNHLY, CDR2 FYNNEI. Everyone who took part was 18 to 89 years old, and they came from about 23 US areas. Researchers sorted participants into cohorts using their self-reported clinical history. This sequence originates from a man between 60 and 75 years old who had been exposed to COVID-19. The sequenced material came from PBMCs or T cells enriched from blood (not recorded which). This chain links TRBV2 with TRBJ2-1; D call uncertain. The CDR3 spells CASSASSHEQFF. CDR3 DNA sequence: TGTGCCAGCAGTGCTAGTTCCCATGAGCAGTTCTTC. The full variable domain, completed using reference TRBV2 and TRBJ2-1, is EPEVTQTPSHQVTQMGQEVILRCVPISNHLYFYWYRQILGQKVEFLVSFYNNEISEKSEIFDDQFSVERPDGSNFTLKIRSTKLEDSAMYFCASSASSHEQFFGPGTRLTVL.